This T cell receptor beta chain was sequenced for a study of cytomegalovirus exposure and HLA in healthy donors (dated by TCRdb to about 2017). About the investigation overall: An earlier analysis of 587 of the donors reported about 280 Gb of sequence data and around 100 million unique TCR beta sequences obtained from about 179 million T cells. Around 320 gigabases of sequencing data and tens of millions of unique TCR sequences were included in an early release covering several hundred HLA-typed donors. Among the roughly 400 genotyped donors, 81% belonged to the genetic ancestry cluster associated with self-reported Caucasian donors. The study aimed to test whether signatures of past pathogen exposure could be identified by cataloging public T cell receptors. The T cell repertoires of under 700 subjects were profiled by immunosequencing and related to cytomegalovirus serostatus. Along with the approximately 620-subject first cohort, a separate validation cohort of over a hundred different subjects was used. The study combined high-throughput TCR immunosequencing, statistical association of individual TCRs with disease status, and machine learning to predict cytomegalovirus infection status. A later analysis re-examined previously published TCR beta repertoires from just over 650 donors and added high-resolution HLA genotyping to investigate patterns of TCR occurrence. In the later analysis, no new phenotypic data were used to find candidate immune exposures; instead, reliance was placed on TCR beta sequences and their occurrence across donors. To decide whether each TCR beta V gene segment behaved as functional or pseudogenic, an earlier analysis of some 540 of the donors relied on high-throughput TCR beta sequencing. Donor age, sex, ethnicity and CMV serostatus were collected together with the repertoire data. In a later genetic analysis, genome-wide SNP genotypes for about three fifths of the roughly 670 donors were used, and that subset was treated as a discovery cohort. All discovery cohort repertoires had been generated using a single sequencing platform. HLA typing covered class I and class II loci at four-digit resolution. Typing coverage differed by locus: A, B, C, DRB1 and DQB1 were typed in about 620-640 donors, DQA1 in approximately 520, DPA1 in 600 to 610, and DPB1 in just under 480. Because of strong linkage in the cohort, 4 to 6 DR-DQ haplotypes were treated as single units for association and clustering. On average, around 240,000 unique TCR beta nucleotide sequences were sequenced per donor among 350 to 400 genotyped donors of the cohort, with about 19% of those sequences being non-productive. The study at large found these results: Compared with the approximately 700-donor mean, donors in an Asian-associated ancestry cluster had fewer N-insertions in productive TCRs, according to a later genetic analysis. In vitro tests confirmed that a few of the cytomegalovirus-associated TCR beta chains recognize cytomegalovirus antigens. The 87-base-pair reads could not distinguish some IMGT-functional V segments, including TRBV6-2 and TRBV6-3, so those segments were excluded. Because counts were too low, about 18 rarely observed V segments, including chromosome 9 orphons, were excluded from the earlier analysis of a few hundred of the donors. A later analysis found that HLA-associated TCR beta chains were more clonally expanded and had lower generation probabilities than equally common non-associated chains. In a later analysis, several top co-occurrence clusters were reported to appear linked to parvovirus B19, influenza, CMV and Epstein-Barr virus. Because some donors lacked HLA typing at each locus, the association tests relied only on the typed subset. The study gave a list of 150 to 200 TCR beta chains associated with cytomegalovirus. The authors suggested that the approach could potentially be extended to other disease states and immunological phenotypes. Across donors, most TCR sequences were observed very rarely, whereas some public TCRs were present in many individuals. CMV serostatus was the only immune exposure information available for the cohort. A later analysis associated about 17,000 TCR beta sequences with specific HLA alleles at a false discovery rate of 0.05. Presence/absence analyses assumed roughly uniform sequencing depth across donors, an assumption that may not hold. In an earlier analysis of around 600 of the donors, most TCR beta V segments appeared in productive rearrangements about 87% or about 30% of the time, broadly matching IMGT annotations. According to a later analysis, TCR association rates differed among HLA loci, with DRB1 alleles showing the most associated TCRs and HLA-C alleles showing the fewest. Assigning TCR associations to individual alleles was difficult when HLA alleles, especially DR and DQ, strongly co-occurred. Most CMV-associated TCR beta chains appeared to be HLA-restricted in a later analysis, and the HLA associations seemed to be driven largely by CMV exposure. Correlated functional status among segregating V segments might be attributable to linkage disequilibrium, but an unknown experimental factor could not be ruled out. The classifier was reported to diagnose cytomegalovirus status with high specificity and sensitivity in both the original and validation cohorts. In a later genetic analysis, a missense DCLRE1C variant was associated with V-gene and J-gene trimming of TCR beta chains, and the association was replicated in an independent cohort. A cluster of highly shared sequence variants was judged likely to represent a technical artifact of the sequencing pipeline. A further reported finding was that TCR beta sequences accurately predicted the HLA-A and HLA-B alleles for most subjects in the first cohort. Only TCR beta chains were sequenced in this cohort, and the absence of alpha or paired-chain data limited detectable features.

Comment on this clone: Its antigen is not yet known. Per-base quality was not reported, and no clone a single base away is much larger than it.

Looking up the germline V gene (reference sequence) yields CDR1 MNHEY and CDR2 SMNVEV. V was cut back by 1 base and J by 1 base, leaving a gap of 10 bases between them. The cysteine opens and the phenylalanine closes a CDR3 of 15 amino acids. This entry keeps only the CDR3 DNA: 45 bases, framed from base 1. The cohort consisted of hundreds of healthy bone marrow donors. All cohort members were sampled while nominally healthy, although unrecorded immune exposures were likely present. The donor tested CMV seropositive and was one of the 289 seropositive cohort members. A peripheral blood sample was provided by each donor, and peripheral blood mononuclear cells were used for TCR beta sequencing. The Qiagen DNeasy Blood Extraction Kit was used to extract genomic DNA from the blood cell samples. The receptor library was made with the immunoSEQ multiplex PCR assay. The multiplex PCR relied on a mix of 60 forward primers for TCR Vbeta segments and 13 reverse primers for TCR Jbeta segments. The CDR3 region of rearranged TCR beta genes was amplified from genomic DNA with a multiplex PCR assay. The Illumina HiSeq System was used to sequence the amplified TCR beta libraries as 87-base-pair reads. Turning to the authors' computational methods: In a later analysis, some 80 million unique TCR beta chains were counted across the 666 repertoires, and about 10 million of these chains were shared by at least two donors. To remove PCR and sequencing errors, raw reads were error-corrected and collapsed into unique sequences using a nearest-neighbor algorithm that merged closely related sequences. Alignment of CDR3 sequences to IMGT reference sequences was used to assign V, D and J gene segments. For a sequence to be retained, a match of at least six nucleotides was required to both a V gene segment and a J gene segment. A rearrangement was called productive if the CDR3 had no stop codons and remained in frame with V and J, and every other rearrangement was called non-productive. Following IMGT convention, CDR3 was defined as the stretch from the second conserved V-encoded cysteine up to the conserved J-encoded phenylalanine. In an earlier analysis of around 600 of the donors, sequences lacking an unambiguous match to a single V gene segment were excluded. An earlier analysis of 500 to 700 of the donors classified V segments as functional when productive rearrangements were above 56.7% and as segregating when the standard deviation between donors was above 5%. A statistical classification framework was developed to diagnose cytomegalovirus status using the catalog of TCR beta chain sequences. V and J gene assignment, in a later analysis, came from comparing TCR nucleotide sequences with IMGT/GENE-DB human TR gene sequences. Using the TCRdist pipeline, a later analysis assigned CDR3 sequences along with most-parsimonious VDJ recombination scenarios. In a later analysis, each TCR beta chain was defined by its CDR3 amino acid sequence together with its V-gene family, and reads without a unique V-gene family were excluded. A later analysis removed 592 highly shared, low-generation-probability nucleotide sequences to deal with suspected cross-contamination and a sequencing artifact. A later analysis calculated a clonal expansion index for each public chain from normalized within-repertoire ranks of inferred template counts. In a later analysis, generation probabilities were computed using a VDJ recombination model fitted to out-of-frame rearrangements, and the results were checked against IGoR. Hypergeometric tests were used in a later analysis to score TCR-TCR, TCR-HLA and TCR-CMV co-occurrence, with a repertoire-size bias correction applied to the TCR pairs. To estimate false discovery rates, a later analysis permuted the HLA or CMV assignments 20 times. In a later analysis, co-occurring TCRs were grouped using DBSCAN, with TCRdist sequence similarity added in when clustering inside HLA-allele-positive subsets. For co-occurrence clustering, repertoires with fewer than 30,000 or more than 120,000 public chains were excluded, along with five or six repertoires with anomalous nucleotide sharing. TCRdb re-hosts the immuneACCESS table, in-frame sequences only. Its copies lack some clones; in the studies checked, an unresolved V gene accounts for under half of them, and the cause for the rest is not known. From that table come the V and J calls and clone size; the DNA was used to work out D and trimming. The sample table records 95,000 to 120,000 clones; roughly 71% of these occur just once. The leading ten clones occupy about 7.7% of the sample.

This chain is built from TRBV27 and TRBJ2-5, with TRBD1 perhaps the D gene, on 6 matching bases. The sample taken for sequencing was PBMCs. The receptor was isolated from a man aged 18 to 29 in good health and CMV-seropositive. The DNA is as follows: TGTGCCAGCAGTTTATTCCTCAGGGGCCAAGAGACCCAGTACTTC. Its amino acids are CASSLFLRGQETQYF.